Given below is one T cell receptor (beta chain) in context. The data originate from a study of shared clonotypes between healthy human individuals. The naive CD8 subset, CD45RO-negative cells positively selected for CCR7, excluded terminally differentiated effector memory CD45RA+ cells. This CDR3 is 15 amino acids long. V lost 3 bases, J lost 5 bases, and 4 bases stayed unmatched. The germline V gene encodes CDR1 MNHEY and CDR2 SMNVEV (reference sequence). Deep level was the assay's run setting. Profiling relied on immunoSEQ multiplex PCR, and the TCRdb table lists in-frame clones only, not all of them. The sample has 760,000 or so clones; approximately 97% are singletons.

The source is a man aged 25 to 40 in good health. The source material was naive CD8+ T cells sorted from blood. The chain carries TRBV27 and TRBJ2-3; 11 nucleotides line up with TRBD2. The CDR3 DNA reads as TGTGCCAGCAGTTTCCTCACTAGCGGGAGAGATACGCAGTATTTT. Translation: CASSFLTSGRDTQYF.